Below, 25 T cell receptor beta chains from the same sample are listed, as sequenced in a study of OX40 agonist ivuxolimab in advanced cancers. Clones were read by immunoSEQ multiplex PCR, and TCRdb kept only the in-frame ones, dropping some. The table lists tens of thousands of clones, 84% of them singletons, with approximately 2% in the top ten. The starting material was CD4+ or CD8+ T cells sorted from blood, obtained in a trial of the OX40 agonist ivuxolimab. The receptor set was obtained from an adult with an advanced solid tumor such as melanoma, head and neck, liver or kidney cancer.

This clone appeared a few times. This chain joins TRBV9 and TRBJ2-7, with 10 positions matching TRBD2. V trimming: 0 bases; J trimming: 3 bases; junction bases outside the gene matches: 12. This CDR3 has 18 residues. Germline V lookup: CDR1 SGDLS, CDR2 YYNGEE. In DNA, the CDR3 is TGTGCCAGCAGCGTAGCACCCAGCGGGAGGGCCGGAAGCTACGAGCAGTACTTC. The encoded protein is CASSVAPSGRAGSYEQYF.

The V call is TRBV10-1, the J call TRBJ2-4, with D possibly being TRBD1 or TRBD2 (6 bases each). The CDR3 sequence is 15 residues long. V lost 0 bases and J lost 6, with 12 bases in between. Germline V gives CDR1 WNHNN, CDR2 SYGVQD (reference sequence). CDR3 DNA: TGCGCCAGCAGTGAGTCGAAAGGGGGAGGAAACATTCAGTACTTC. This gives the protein CASSESKGGGNIQYF.

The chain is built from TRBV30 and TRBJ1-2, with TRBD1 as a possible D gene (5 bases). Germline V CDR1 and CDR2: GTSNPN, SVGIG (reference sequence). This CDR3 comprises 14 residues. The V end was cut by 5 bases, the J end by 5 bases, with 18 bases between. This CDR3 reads CAWDWDGNLYGYTF. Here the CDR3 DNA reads TGTGCCTGGGACTGGGACGGAAATTTATATGGCTACACCTTC.

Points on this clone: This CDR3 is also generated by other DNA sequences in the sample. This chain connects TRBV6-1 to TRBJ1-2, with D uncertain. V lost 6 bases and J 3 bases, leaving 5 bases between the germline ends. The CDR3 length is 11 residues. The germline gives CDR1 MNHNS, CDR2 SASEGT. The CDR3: CASRGYYGYTF. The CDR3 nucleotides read TGTGCCAGCAGGGGATACTATGGCTACACCTTC.

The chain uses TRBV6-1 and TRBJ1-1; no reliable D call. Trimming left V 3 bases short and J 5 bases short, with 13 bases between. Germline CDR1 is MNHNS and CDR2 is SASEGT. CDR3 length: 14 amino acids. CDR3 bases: TGTGCCAGCAGTGAGGTTGCGCGGGGAACTGAAGCTTTCTTT. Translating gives CASSEVARGTEAFF.

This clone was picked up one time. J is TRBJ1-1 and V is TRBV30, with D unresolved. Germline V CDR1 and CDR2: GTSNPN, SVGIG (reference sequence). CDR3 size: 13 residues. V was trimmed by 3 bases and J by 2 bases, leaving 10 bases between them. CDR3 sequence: CAWRAGINTEAFF. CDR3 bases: TGTGCCTGGAGGGCCGGGATCAACACTGAAGCTTTCTTT.

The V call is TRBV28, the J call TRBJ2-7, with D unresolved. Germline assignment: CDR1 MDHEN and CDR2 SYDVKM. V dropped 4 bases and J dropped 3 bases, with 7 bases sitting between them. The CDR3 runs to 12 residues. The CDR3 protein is CASSSSYYEQYF. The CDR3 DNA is TGTGCCAGCAGTTCCTCTTACTACGAGCAGTACTTC.

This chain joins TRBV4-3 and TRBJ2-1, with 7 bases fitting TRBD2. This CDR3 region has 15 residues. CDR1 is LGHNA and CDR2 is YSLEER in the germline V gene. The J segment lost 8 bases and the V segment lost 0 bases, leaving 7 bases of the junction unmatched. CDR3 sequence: CASSQDGLAVYEQFF. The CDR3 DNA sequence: TGCGCCAGCAGCCAAGATGGCCTAGCGGTCTATGAGCAGTTCTTC.

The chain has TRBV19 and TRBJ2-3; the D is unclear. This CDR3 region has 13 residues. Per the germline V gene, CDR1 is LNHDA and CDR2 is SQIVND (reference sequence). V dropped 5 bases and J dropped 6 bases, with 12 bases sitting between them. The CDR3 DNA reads TGTGCCAGTAGTTCATCGGCCGGTGATACGCAGTATTTT. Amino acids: CASSSSAGDTQYF.

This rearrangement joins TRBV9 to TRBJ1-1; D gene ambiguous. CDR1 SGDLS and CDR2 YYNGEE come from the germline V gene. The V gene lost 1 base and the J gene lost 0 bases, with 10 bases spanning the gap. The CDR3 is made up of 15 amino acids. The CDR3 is CASSVTHVLNTEAFF. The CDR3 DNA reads TGTGCCAGCAGCGTAACCCACGTCCTGAACACTGAAGCTTTCTTT.

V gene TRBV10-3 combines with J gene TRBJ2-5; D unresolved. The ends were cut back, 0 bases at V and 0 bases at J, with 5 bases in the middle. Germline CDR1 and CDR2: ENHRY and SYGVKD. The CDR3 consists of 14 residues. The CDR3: CAISESPDQETQYF. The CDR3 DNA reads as TGTGCCATCAGTGAGTCGCCGGACCAAGAGACCCAGTACTTC.

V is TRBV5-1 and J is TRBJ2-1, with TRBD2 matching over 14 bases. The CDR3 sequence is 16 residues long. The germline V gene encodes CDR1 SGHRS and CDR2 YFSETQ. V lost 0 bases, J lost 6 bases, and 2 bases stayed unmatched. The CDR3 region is CASSLGLAGGLNEQFF. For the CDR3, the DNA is TGCGCCAGCAGCTTGGGACTAGCGGGGGGGCTCAATGAGCAGTTCTTC.

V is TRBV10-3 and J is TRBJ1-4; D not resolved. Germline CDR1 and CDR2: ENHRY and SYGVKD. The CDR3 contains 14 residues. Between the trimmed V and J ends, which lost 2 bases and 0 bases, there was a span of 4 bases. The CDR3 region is CAISEGSTNEKLFF. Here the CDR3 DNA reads TGTGCCATCAGTGAGGGGTCAACTAATGAAAAACTGTTTTTT.

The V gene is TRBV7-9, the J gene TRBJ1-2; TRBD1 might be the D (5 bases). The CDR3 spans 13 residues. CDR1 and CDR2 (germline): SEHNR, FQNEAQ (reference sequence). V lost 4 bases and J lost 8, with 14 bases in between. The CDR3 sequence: CASSSGELKGYTF. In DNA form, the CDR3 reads TGTGCCAGCAGCTCGGGGGAGTTAAAAGGCTACACCTTC.

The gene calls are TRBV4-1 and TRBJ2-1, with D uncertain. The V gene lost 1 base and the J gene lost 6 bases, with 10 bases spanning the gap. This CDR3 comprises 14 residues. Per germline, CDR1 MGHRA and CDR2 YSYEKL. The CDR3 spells CASSQVSSRNEQFF. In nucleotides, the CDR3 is TGCGCCAGCAGCCAAGTGTCCAGTCGCAATGAGCAGTTCTTC.

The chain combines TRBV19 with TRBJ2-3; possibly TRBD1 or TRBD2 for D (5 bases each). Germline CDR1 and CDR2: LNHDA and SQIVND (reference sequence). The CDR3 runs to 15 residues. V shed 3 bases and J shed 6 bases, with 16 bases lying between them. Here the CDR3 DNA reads TGTGCCAGTAGTATGGGGACGCCCGGAGGCGATACGCAGTATTTT. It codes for CASSMGTPGGDTQYF.

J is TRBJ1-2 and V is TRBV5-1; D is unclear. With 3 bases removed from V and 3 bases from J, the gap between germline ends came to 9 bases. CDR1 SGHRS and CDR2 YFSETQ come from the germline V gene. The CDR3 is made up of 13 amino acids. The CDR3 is CASSSEFHYGYTF. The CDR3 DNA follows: TGCGCCAGCAGCTCGGAGTTTCACTATGGCTACACCTTC.

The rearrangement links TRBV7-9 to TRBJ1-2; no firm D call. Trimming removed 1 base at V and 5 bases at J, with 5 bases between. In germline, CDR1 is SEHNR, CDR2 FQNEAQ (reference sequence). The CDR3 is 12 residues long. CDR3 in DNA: TGTGCCAGCAGCTTAGGGGAGTATGGCTACACCTTC. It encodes CASSLGEYGYTF.

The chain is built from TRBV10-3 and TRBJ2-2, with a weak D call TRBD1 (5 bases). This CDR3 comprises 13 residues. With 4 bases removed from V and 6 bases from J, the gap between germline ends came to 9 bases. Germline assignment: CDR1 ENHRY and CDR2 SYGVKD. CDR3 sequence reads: CAISVRDPGELFF. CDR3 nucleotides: TGTGCCATCAGTGTCAGGGATCCCGGGGAGCTGTTTTTT.

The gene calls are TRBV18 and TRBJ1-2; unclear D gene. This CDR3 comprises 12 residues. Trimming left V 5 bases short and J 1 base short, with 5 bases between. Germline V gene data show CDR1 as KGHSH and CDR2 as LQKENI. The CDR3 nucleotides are TGTGCCAGCTCAGACAATAACTATGGCTACACCTTC. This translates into CASSDNNYGYTF.

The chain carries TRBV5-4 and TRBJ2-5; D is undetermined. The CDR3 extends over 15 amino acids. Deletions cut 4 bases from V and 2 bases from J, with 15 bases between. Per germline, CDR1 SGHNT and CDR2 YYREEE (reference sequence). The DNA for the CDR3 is TGTGCCAGCAGCCCGGACCCAAACTCACAAGAGACCCAGTACTTC. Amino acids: CASSPDPNSQETQYF.

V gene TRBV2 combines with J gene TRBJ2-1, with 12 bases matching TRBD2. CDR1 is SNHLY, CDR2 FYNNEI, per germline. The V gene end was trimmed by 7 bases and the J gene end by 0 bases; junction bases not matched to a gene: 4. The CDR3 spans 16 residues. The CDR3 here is CASKELAGGSYNEQFF. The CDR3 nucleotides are TGTGCCAGCAAAGAACTAGCGGGAGGCTCCTACAATGAGCAGTTCTTC.

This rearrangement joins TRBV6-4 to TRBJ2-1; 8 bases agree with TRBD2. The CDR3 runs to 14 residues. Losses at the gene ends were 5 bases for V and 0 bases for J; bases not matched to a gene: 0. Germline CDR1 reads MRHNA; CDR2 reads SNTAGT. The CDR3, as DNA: TGTGCCAGCAGTAGCGGGGGCTCCTACAATGAGCAGTTCTTC. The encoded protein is CASSSGGSYNEQFF.

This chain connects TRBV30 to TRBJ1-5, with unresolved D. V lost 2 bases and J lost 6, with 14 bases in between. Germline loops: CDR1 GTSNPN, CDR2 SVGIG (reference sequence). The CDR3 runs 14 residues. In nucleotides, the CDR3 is TGTGCCTGGAGTCGGTCCCCCCGGCTTCAGCCCCAGCATTTT. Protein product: CAWSRSPRLQPQHF.

CDR3 loop: CASSLRGLENNEQFF. Written as DNA, the CDR3 is TGTGCCAGCAGCTTGAGGGGTTTAGAAAACAATGAGCAGTTCTTC. The rearrangement uses TRBV7-9 and TRBJ2-1; D may match TRBD1 or TRBD2 (5 bases each). Trimming removed 3 bases at V and 5 bases at J, with 14 bases between. CDR1 SEHNR and CDR2 FQNEAQ come from the germline V gene (reference sequence). CDR3 size: 15 residues.